A single sample is the source of the 28 T cell receptor beta chains below, sequenced in a study of cytomegalovirus exposure and HLA in healthy donors. PCR involved 60 Vbeta and 13 Jbeta primers. TCRdb keeps only in-frame clones here, not all; method: immunoSEQ multiplex PCR. The sample shows about 190,000 clones, roughly four fifths of them seen only once. Input material: PBMCs. The receptors were gathered from a woman in her thirties in good health and CMV-seropositive.

The V gene is TRBV5-5, the J gene TRBJ2-7; 8 bases line up with TRBD2. The CDR3 runs 17 residues. CDR1 and CDR2 (germline): SGHKS, YYEKEE (reference sequence). Trimming removed 4 bases from V and 3 bases from J; junction bases left unmatched: 15. The CDR3 is CASSVFAGTRTYYEQYF. The CDR3 coding sequence is TGTGCCAGCAGCGTCTTCGCCGGGACTAGGACATACTACGAGCAGTACTTC.

The chain uses TRBV5-1 and TRBJ2-7, with TRBD2 as a possible D gene (6 bases). Germline V gives CDR1 SGHRS, CDR2 YFSETQ. Trimming removed 1 base at V and 3 bases at J, with 8 bases between. This CDR3 comprises 13 residues. The CDR3, as DNA: TGCGCCAGCAGCTTGACAGCGGGCTACGAGCAGTACTTC. Its protein product is CASSLTAGYEQYF.

This clone was counted a single time. The chain has TRBV11-2 and TRBJ2-2; TRBD1 is a possible D gene (5 bases). In germline, CDR1 is SGHAT, CDR2 FQNNGV. Trimming took off 2 bases at V and 2 bases at J, with 9 bases between the two ends. The CDR3 loop spans 15 amino acids. The CDR3 here is CASSLSGANTGELFF. As DNA, the CDR3 is TGTGCCAGCAGCTTAAGTGGGGCCAACACCGGGGAGCTGTTTTTT.

The CDR3 sequence is CASSPRQGYLNTEAFF. The CDR3 DNA is TGCGCCAGCAGCCCCCGACAGGGTTACCTGAACACTGAAGCTTTCTTT. This rearrangement joins TRBV5-1 to TRBJ1-1; 7 bases map to TRBD1. The V gene end was trimmed by 4 bases and the J gene end by 0 bases; junction bases not matched to a gene: 9. The CDR3 contains 16 residues. Per germline, CDR1 SGHRS and CDR2 YFSETQ.

This clone showed up just a few times. The chain uses TRBV4-1 and TRBJ2-1, with a possible D match to TRBD2 (5 bases). This CDR3 comprises 16 residues. Trimming pared 3 bases from V and 4 bases from J, leaving 16 bases between. Germline V lookup: CDR1 MGHRA, CDR2 YSYEKL. The CDR3 sequence is CASSQGLRAVYNEQFF. The CDR3 DNA reads as TGCGCCAGCAGCCAGGGATTGAGGGCCGTATACAATGAGCAGTTCTTC.

The chain recombines TRBV25-1 with TRBJ2-1; a weak D match, TRBD1 (5 bases). The CDR3 covers 14 residues. V gave up 1 base and J gave up 7 bases, with 11 bases separating them. Germline V CDR1 and CDR2: MGHDK, SYGVNS. The CDR3 sequence is CASSESPNRNEQFF. The CDR3 nucleotides are TGTGCCAGCAGTGAATCCCCAAACAGGAATGAGCAGTTCTTC.

This clone occurred once. This rearrangement joins TRBV28 to TRBJ1-3; 7 bases map to TRBD1. CDR1 and CDR2 from the germline V gene are MDHEN and SYDVKM. Trimming took 7 bases from V and 1 from J; bases not matched to a gene: 7. This CDR3 spans 15 amino acids. The CDR3 reads CASNYRQGSGNTIYF. CDR3 nucleotide sequence: TGTGCCAGCAATTACCGACAGGGTTCTGGAAACACCATATATTTT. The variable domain in full, completed from reference TRBV28 and TRBJ1-3, reads DVKVTQSSRYLVKRTGEKVFLECVQDMDHENMFWYRQDPGLGLRLIYFSYDVKMKEKGDIPEGYSVSREKKERFSLILESASTNQTSMYLCASNYRQGSGNTIYFGEGSWLTVV.

V is TRBV6-5 and J is TRBJ2-2; D perhaps matches TRBD2 (6 bases). The V end was cut by 5 bases, the J end by 4 bases, with 14 bases between. Germline CDR1 MNHEY, CDR2 SVGAGI. The CDR3 has 15 amino acids. This CDR3 reads CASSHILASTGELFF. CDR3 DNA sequence: TGTGCCAGCAGTCACATACTAGCATCCACCGGGGAGCTGTTTTTT.

The chain combines TRBV28 with TRBJ2-7; 9 bases are shared with TRBD2. J gave up 2 bases and V 7 bases, and 3 bases lay outside the gene matches. This CDR3 contains 13 residues. Germline values: CDR1 MDHEN, CDR2 SYDVKM. CDR3: CASKASGTYEQYF. The CDR3, as DNA: TGTGCCAGCAAAGCTAGCGGGACCTACGAGCAGTACTTC. The full variable domain, its missing parts supplied by reference TRBV28 and TRBJ2-7, is DVKVTQSSRYLVKRTGEKVFLECVQDMDHENMFWYRQDPGLGLRLIYFSYDVKMKEKGDIPEGYSVSREKKERFSLILESASTNQTSMYLCASKASGTYEQYFGPGTRLTVT.

This chain connects TRBV27 to TRBJ1-1; no clear D gene. The CDR3 is 14 amino acids. CDR1 is MNHEY, CDR2 SMNVEV, per germline (reference sequence). The V end lost 5 bases, the J end lost 4 bases, and 14 bases lay between the germline ends. CDR3 nucleotides: TGTGCCAGCAGTCCCCTGCGGGGAGCCACTGAAGCTTTCTTT. Its translation: CASSPLRGATEAFF.

The J gene is TRBJ2-1, the V gene TRBV6-1; 7 bases align to TRBD2. The CDR3 runs to 14 residues. Looked up from germline, CDR1 is MNHNS and CDR2 is SASEGT. Trimming took 7 bases from V and 9 from J; bases not matched to a gene: 12. The CDR3 reads CASTTSAGLGEQFF. CDR3 in DNA: TGTGCCAGCACTACTAGCGCAGGACTGGGTGAGCAGTTCTTC.

This clone has only one observation. The V gene is TRBV7-9, the J gene TRBJ1-4; 7 bases fit TRBD1. V lost 7 bases to trimming and J lost 7 bases; unmatched junction nucleotides: 6. The CDR3 has 13 amino acids. From germline, CDR1 is SEHNR and CDR2 FQNEAQ (reference sequence). CDR3 coding DNA: TGTGCCAGCATCAGACAGGGTGGTGAAAAACTGTTTTTT. The encoded protein is CASIRQGGEKLFF. The variable domain in full, with the rest retrieved from reference TRBV7-9 and TRBJ1-4, is DTGVSQNPRHKITKRGQNVTFRCDPISEHNRLYWYRQTLGQGPEFLTYFQNEAQLEKSRLLSDRFSAERPKGSFSTLEIQRTEQGDSAMYLCASIRQGGEKLFFGSGTQLSVL.

The V gene is TRBV7-9, the J gene TRBJ2-2, with D perhaps TRBD2 (8 bases). V was clipped by 5 bases and J by 4 bases, with 17 bases between them. CDR3 length: 16 amino acids. The germline CDR1 and CDR2 sequences are SEHNR and FQNEAQ (reference sequence). The CDR3 sequence is CASSPGRGQGTGELFF. In nucleotides, the CDR3 is TGTGCCAGCAGCCCCGGGAGGGGGCAAGGCACCGGGGAGCTGTTTTTT.

The chain links TRBV5-4 to TRBJ1-2; D is unresolved. The CDR3 sequence is 13 residues long. V gave up 0 bases and J gave up 0 bases, with 3 bases separating them. Per the germline V gene, CDR1 is SGHNT and CDR2 is YYREEE (reference sequence). The CDR3 DNA is TGTGCCAGCAGCTTGGCTTCTAACTATGGCTACACCTTC. Protein sequence: CASSLASNYGYTF.

The chain employs TRBV7-9 and TRBJ2-2, with 10 bases identical to TRBD2. The V segment lost 6 bases and the J segment 7 bases; nucleotides outside the gene matches: 8. From germline, CDR1 is SEHNR and CDR2 FQNEAQ (reference sequence). The CDR3 runs to 15 residues. The CDR3 DNA sequence: TGTGCCAGCAGTTGGGGGACTAGCGAGTTCGGGGAGCTGTTTTTT. Encoded protein: CASSWGTSEFGELFF.

This chain connects TRBV5-1 to TRBJ1-4, with TRBD1 matching over 10 bases. Germline lookup yields CDR1 SGHRS and CDR2 YFSETQ. With V trimmed by 3 bases and J by 4 bases, 9 bases remained unmatched. This CDR3 spans 17 amino acids. In DNA, the CDR3 is TGCGCCAGCAGCTCAGGACAGGGGGTAACGGTTAATGAAAAACTGTTTTTT. Translating it yields CASSSGQGVTVNEKLFF.

CDR3 in amino acids: CAGTPGPNYGYTF. Written as DNA, the CDR3 is TGTGCCGGGACACCGGGGCCTAACTATGGCTACACCTTC. This rearrangement joins TRBV9 to TRBJ1-2; perhaps TRBD1 as D (6 bases). This CDR3 region has 13 residues. Trimming took 10 bases from V and 0 from J, leaving 13 bases between them. Germline V CDR1 and CDR2: SGDLS, YYNGEE.

V gene TRBV9 combines with J gene TRBJ2-3; 8 bases match TRBD2. The CDR3 is 14 residues long. In germline, CDR1 is SGDLS, CDR2 YYNGEE. V lost 4 bases, J lost 4 bases, and 5 bases stayed unmatched. The CDR3, as DNA: TGTGCCAGCAGCCAGAGCGGGAGCCCAGATACGCAGTATTTT. This gives the protein CASSQSGSPDTQYF.

A note on this clone: The junction differs from germline at one of its ends, possibly a read error. This sequence joins TRBV28 and TRBJ1-4; D gene uncertain. CDR1 is MDHEN and CDR2 is SYDVKM in the germline V gene. The CDR3 is made up of 11 amino acids. CDR3 region: CASSASTFAQF. DNA of the CDR3: TGTGCCAGCAGTGCCTCGACATTCGCCCAATTT.

This chain uses TRBV21-1 with TRBJ2-7; the table names TRBD2, a call not compared with the DNA. TRBV21-1 is noted as a pseudogene. The CDR3 length is 14 residues. The CDR3 coding sequence is TGTGCCAGCGGGAGGGCAAGACTCTCCTACGAGCAGTACTTC. It encodes CASGRARLSYEQYF.

This clone showed up just a few times. The chain couples TRBV11-2 to TRBJ1-1, with TRBD1 matching over 8 bases. The CDR3 length is 16 residues. J lost 6 bases, V lost 2 bases, and 11 bases had no gene match. Germline lookup yields CDR1 SGHAT and CDR2 FQNNGV. The CDR3 nucleotides read TGTGCCAGCAGCTTACAACGCGGACAGGGTAACGCTGAAGCTTTCTTT. Protein sequence: CASSLQRGQGNAEAFF. Using reference TRBV11-2 and TRBJ1-1 for the parts outside the CDR3, the full variable domain is EAGVAQSPRYKIIEKRQSVAFWCNPISGHATLYWYQQILGQGPKLLIQFQNNGVVDDSQLPKDRFSAERLKGVDSTLKIQPAKLEDSAVYLCASSLQRGQGNAEAFFGQGTRLTVV.

The chain employs TRBV10-1 and TRBJ1-1; possibly TRBD1 for D (5 bases). The CDR3 spans 13 residues. Germline loops: CDR1 WNHNN, CDR2 SYGVQD (reference sequence). V lost 6 bases to trimming and J lost 2 bases, with 10 bases between them. CDR3 protein: CASRDKLNTEAFF. The CDR3 DNA reads as TGCGCCAGCAGGGACAAACTTAACACTGAAGCTTTCTTT.

The V and J genes are TRBV5-4 and TRBJ2-7; 10 bases map to TRBD2. This CDR3 comprises 15 residues. Germline lookup yields CDR1 SGHNT and CDR2 YYREEE (reference sequence). V lost 1 base and J lost 6; bases outside the gene matches: 7. The DNA of the CDR3 is TGTGCCAGCAGCTTGAGAGCGGGAGGGCTGGGCGAGCAGTACTTC. Protein: CASSLRAGGLGEQYF.

The rearrangement links TRBV14 to TRBJ2-4, with D possibly TRBD2 on 5 matching bases. The CDR3 covers 15 residues. Germline V gene sequence: CDR1 SGHDN, CDR2 FVKESK. Trimming removed 0 bases at V and 8 bases at J, with 14 bases between. In DNA form, the CDR3 reads TGTGCCAGCAGCCAAGAGGTCTACCCCGGGGACATTCAGTACTTC. Amino acids: CASSQEVYPGDIQYF.

The V gene is TRBV19, the J gene TRBJ2-3; 8 positions agree with TRBD2. V lost 3 bases and J lost 0; bases outside the gene matches: 2. This CDR3 has 15 amino acids. Germline V CDR1 and CDR2: LNHDA, SQIVND (reference sequence). CDR3 DNA sequence: TGTGCCAGTAGTATTCCTAGCGGGAGCACAGATACGCAGTATTTT. Its protein product is CASSIPSGSTDTQYF.

The chain links TRBV11-2 to TRBJ2-1; a possible D gene is TRBD1 (5 bases). CDR3 length equals 16 residues. V was clipped by 5 bases and J by 10 bases, with 24 bases between them. Germline V gives CDR1 SGHAT, CDR2 FQNNGV. In DNA form, the CDR3 reads TGTGCCAGCAGCCCCCCCCAGGGTCCTTTAGGTTACGAGCAGTTCTTC. It is translated as CASSPPQGPLGYEQFF.

The chain employs TRBV19 and TRBJ2-1; 10 bases match TRBD2. This CDR3 has 17 residues. J was trimmed by 0 bases and V by 5 bases; bases with no gene match: 7. Germline V lookup: CDR1 LNHDA, CDR2 SQIVND (reference sequence). This CDR3 is CASSPRTSGGSYNEQFF. CDR3 in DNA: TGTGCCAGTAGTCCTCGGACTAGCGGAGGCTCCTACAATGAGCAGTTCTTC.

This clone was found a few times. The genes are TRBV21-1 and TRBJ2-3; the D call in the table, TRBD2, was not verified against the DNA. TRBV21-1 is a pseudogene locus. This CDR3 has 19 amino acids. The CDR3 loop reads CASSKGGQAEREAKDTQYF. The CDR3 region has the DNA TGTGCCAGCAGCAAAGGGGGCCAGGCGGAGCGGGAGGCCAAAGATACGCAGTATTTT.